These 4 T cell receptor beta chains share one sample of origin, sequenced in a study of cytomegalovirus exposure and HLA in healthy donors. With 60 Vbeta and 13 Jbeta primers, the PCR was carried out. Sequencing was performed with immunoSEQ multiplex PCR; in TCRdb, only in-frame clones are kept and a portion is missing. There are around 100,000 clones in the sample; 79% occur only once, and approximately 3.1% lies in the top ten. The material sequenced was PBMCs. All receptors derive from a woman aged 18-35 years in good health and CMV-seropositive.

Regarding this clone: One end of the junction fails to match germline, which may point to a read error. This chain links TRBV7-7 with TRBJ2-3; 9 bases match TRBD1. The CDR3 loop spans 15 amino acids. CDR1 SSHAT and CDR2 FNYEAQ come from the germline V gene (reference sequence). CDR3 sequence (DNA): TGTGCTAGCAGCTTAGGGACAGGGCTCTCAGATACGCAGTATTTT. Its translation is CASSLGTGLSDTQYF.

The chain employs TRBV13 and TRBJ1-1; TRBD1 aligns across 7 bases. The V gene end was trimmed by 6 bases and the J gene end by 6 bases; junction bases not matched to a gene: 16. Germline CDR1 is PRHDT and CDR2 is FYEKMQ (reference sequence). The CDR3 consists of 16 residues. The CDR3 DNA reads TGTGCCAGCAGTCAGGTTTGGACAGGTAAAAGCGCTGAAGCTTTCTTT. Protein: CASSQVWTGKSAEAFF. Supplemented by reference TRBV13 and TRBJ1-1, the full variable domain reads AAGVIQSPRHLIKEKRETATLKCYPIPRHDTVYWYQQGPGQDPQFLISFYEKMQSDKGSIPDRFSAQQFSDYHSELNMSSLELGDSALYFCASSQVWTGKSAEAFFGQGTRLTVV.

V and J are TRBV6-1 and TRBJ1-2; 9 bases line up with TRBD1. The length of the CDR3 is 13 residues. Germline V gene data show CDR1 as MNHNS and CDR2 as SASEGT. Unmatched junction bases numbered 5, after V lost 5 bases and J lost 7 bases. The CDR3 is CASSRTGEGGYTF. In nucleotides, the CDR3 is TGTGCCAGCAGTCGGACAGGGGAGGGTGGCTACACCTTC.

The chain recombines TRBV11-2 with TRBJ1-3; TRBD1 matches at 8 bases. Germline CDR1 is SGHAT and CDR2 is FQNNGV. The CDR3 extends over 15 amino acids. V was clipped by 5 bases and J by 4 bases; unmatched bases: 7. The chain's CDR3 is CASSPQGQAGNTIYF. CDR3 coding DNA: TGTGCCAGCAGCCCTCAGGGACAGGCCGGAAACACCATATATTTT. Full variable domain (rest looked up from reference TRBV11-2 and TRBJ1-3): EAGVAQSPRYKIIEKRQSVAFWCNPISGHATLYWYQQILGQGPKLLIQFQNNGVVDDSQLPKDRFSAERLKGVDSTLKIQPAKLEDSAVYLCASSPQGQAGNTIYFGEGSWLTVV.